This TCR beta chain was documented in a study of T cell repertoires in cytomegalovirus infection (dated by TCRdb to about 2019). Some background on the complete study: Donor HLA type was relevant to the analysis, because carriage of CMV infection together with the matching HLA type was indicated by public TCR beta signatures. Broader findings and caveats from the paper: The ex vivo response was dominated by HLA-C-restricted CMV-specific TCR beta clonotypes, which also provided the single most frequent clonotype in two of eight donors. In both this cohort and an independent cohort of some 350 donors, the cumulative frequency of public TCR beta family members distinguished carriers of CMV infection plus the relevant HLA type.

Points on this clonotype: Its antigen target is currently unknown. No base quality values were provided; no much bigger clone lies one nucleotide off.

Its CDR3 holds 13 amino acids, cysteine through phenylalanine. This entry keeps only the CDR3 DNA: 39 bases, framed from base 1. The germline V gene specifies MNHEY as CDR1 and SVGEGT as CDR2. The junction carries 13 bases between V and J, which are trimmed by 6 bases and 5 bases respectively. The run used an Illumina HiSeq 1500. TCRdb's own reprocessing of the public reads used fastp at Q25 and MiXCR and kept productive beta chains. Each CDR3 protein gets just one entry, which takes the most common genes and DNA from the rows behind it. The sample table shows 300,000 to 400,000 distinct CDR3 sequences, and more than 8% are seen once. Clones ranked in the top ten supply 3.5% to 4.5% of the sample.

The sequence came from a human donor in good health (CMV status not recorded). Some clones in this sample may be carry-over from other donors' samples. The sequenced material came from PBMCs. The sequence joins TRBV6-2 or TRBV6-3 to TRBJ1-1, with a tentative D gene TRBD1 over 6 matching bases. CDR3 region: CASSPWGQTEAFF. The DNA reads TGTGCCAGCAGCCCCTGGGGACAAACTGAAGCTTTCTTT.